This TCR beta chain was captured in a study of PD-1 blockade in classical Hodgkin lymphoma. Each patient relapsed following autologous stem cell transplantation, and prior brentuximab vedotin exposure differed. TCRdb's table, derived via immunoSEQ multiplex PCR, lists solely in-frame clones and lacks some. The sample contains some 64,000 clones, roughly 88% of which appear only once. CDR3 length equals 15 residues. Germline loops: CDR1 SEHNR, CDR2 FQNEAQ (reference sequence). V was clipped by 2 bases and J by 8 bases, with 13 bases between them. Material: peripheral blood mononuclear cells (PBMCs), obtained at baseline. The chain joins TRBV7-9 to TRBJ1-6; D is uncertain. The sequence derives from a human donor with classical Hodgkin lymphoma. Written as DNA, the CDR3 is TGTGCCAGCAGCTTAATGAGGACTATGGATTCACCCCTCCACTTT. Its translation: CASSLMRTMDSPLHF. The full variable domain, its missing parts supplied by reference TRBV7-9 and TRBJ1-6, is DTGVSQNPRHKITKRGQNVTFRCDPISEHNRLYWYRQTLGQGPEFLTYFQNEAQLEKSRLLSDRFSAERPKGSFSTLEIQRTEQGDSAMYLCASSLMRTMDSPLHFGNGTRLTVT.